Below, 29 T cell receptor beta chains from the same sample are listed, as sequenced in a study of blood T cells in healthy people across ages. Primed by a sample-barcoded 5' primer and a J-beta primer mix, a second PCR proceeded for about 7 to 12 cycles. Each CDR3 protein gets one entry after TCRdb re-called the 5' RACE reads with MiXCR. The sample consists of about 590,000 distinct CDR3 sequences, approximately 30% of them appearing once. Input material: blood. The receptor set was obtained from a woman aged 80 or over in good health.

Points on this clonotype: A much bigger clone sits one base away, suggesting this may be a read error. CDR3 region: CASRPSSGVGEPYF. The CDR3 coding sequence is TGTGCCAGCAGGCCCAGCTCGGGCGTTGGGGAACCGTACTTC. The genes are TRBV27 and TRBJ2-7; D is unresolved. The CDR3 sequence is 14 residues long. V gave up 6 bases and J gave up 12 bases, with 24 bases separating them. CDR1 is MNHEY and CDR2 is SMNVEV in the germline V gene (reference sequence).

The J gene is TRBJ2-5, the V gene TRBV12-3 or TRBV12-4; D may be TRBD2 (5 bases). The CDR3 totals 13 residues. V lost 5 bases and J lost 3, with 10 bases in between. CDR3 DNA sequence: TGTGCCAGCAGTAGGACTGTGAAAGAGACCCAGTACTTC. Translated: CASSRTVKETQYF.

On this clonotype: Given the absence of the conserved phenylalanine or tryptophan at the CDR3 end, a read error is likely. V is TRBV5-1 and J is TRBJ2-7; D is perhaps TRBD1 (6 bases). Germline V lookup: CDR1 SGHRS, CDR2 YFSETQ. The CDR3 runs to 14 residues. Trimming cost V 0 bases and J 0 bases, with 7 bases left between them. CDR3 in DNA: TGCGCCAGCAGCTTGGAACAGGGCTCCTACGAGCAGTACATA. Protein: CASSLEQGSYEQYI.

The chain combines TRBV7-2 with TRBJ2-7; 9 nucleotides agree with TRBD2. The last part of the DNA fits TRBJ2-5 better; the J call may be wrong. The CDR3 extends over 18 amino acids. The V gene's germline CDR1 is SGHTA and CDR2 FQGNSA. The CDR3 region has the DNA TGTGCCAGCAGCTTAGCGCCCGGTGGCGGGGGGGCCAGGGAGACCCAGTACTTC. It encodes CASSLAPGGGGARETQYF.

This chain joins TRBV11-3 and TRBJ2-5; 16 bases match TRBD2. The germline V gene encodes CDR1 SGHNT and CDR2 YENEEA. J was trimmed by 11 bases and V by 5 bases; bases with no gene match: 14. The CDR3 consists of 17 residues. CDR3 protein: CASSPGLAGGYYNEQYF. The CDR3 DNA reads as TGTGCCAGCAGCCCGGGACTAGCGGGGGGGTACTACAATGAGCAGTACTTC.

This clonotype was recorded at least ten times. V usage is TRBV5-1 and J usage is TRBJ2-1; tentatively, D is TRBD1 (6 bases). The tail of the sequence fits TRBJ2-7 better, so the J call may be wrong. The length of the CDR3 is 16 residues. Germline-derived CDR1 and CDR2 are SGHRS and YFSETQ. This chain's CDR3 is CASSLLSGAGYNEQYF. CDR3 DNA: TGCGCCAGCAGCTTGTTATCAGGGGCGGGCTACAATGAGCAGTACTTC.

V usage is TRBV7-2 and J usage is TRBJ2-5, with D unclear. The better agreement between TRBJ2-7 and the DNA end casts doubt on the J call. Germline V gene data show CDR1 as SGHTA and CDR2 as FQGNSA. This CDR3 is 12 amino acids long. CDR3 region: CASSNVVYEQYF. CDR3 DNA: TGTGCCAGCAGCAACGTAGTTTACGAGCAGTACTTC.

For this clonotype: Germline and junction disagree at one end, which may indicate a read error. This chain joins TRBV6-6 and TRBJ1-6; 9 positions agree with TRBD1. The CDR3 covers 17 residues. Per the germline V gene, CDR1 is MNHNY and CDR2 is SVGAGI (reference sequence). The CDR3 bases are TGTGCCAGCAGTAACTTGTGGGACAGGGAGGGCTATTCCCCCCTCCACTTT. It yields the protein CASSNLWDREGYSPLHF.

This clonotype appeared a few times. The chain is built from TRBV11-2 and TRBJ2-2; the D is unclear. The ends were cut back, 3 bases at V and 6 bases at J, with 11 bases in the middle. Germline values: CDR1 SGHAT, CDR2 FQNNGV. The CDR3 runs to 14 residues. CDR3 residues: CASSFDGPAGELFF. The CDR3 nucleotides read TGTGCCAGCAGCTTCGATGGCCCAGCCGGGGAGCTGTTTTTT.

The sample holds many counts of this clonotype. The chain uses TRBV30 and TRBJ1-2; the D is unclear. Germline V lookup: CDR1 GTSNPN, CDR2 SVGIG (reference sequence). Trimming stripped 3 bases from V and 3 bases from J, with 5 bases between. The CDR3 sequence is 11 residues long. Here the CDR3 reads CAWRGYYGYTF. CDR3 coding DNA: TGTGCCTGGAGGGGGTACTATGGCTACACCTTC.

This chain joins TRBV24-1 and TRBJ2-3, with D unresolved. Germline V gene lookup returns CDR1 KGHDR and CDR2 SFDVKD. Trimming removed 5 bases at V and 6 bases at J, with 20 bases between. The CDR3 is made up of 16 amino acids. This chain's CDR3 is CATSAAAAPSSDTQYF. The CDR3 region has the DNA TGTGCCACCAGTGCTGCGGCAGCACCCTCTTCGGATACGCAGTATTTT.

This clonotype came up a few times. V gene TRBV2 combines with J gene TRBJ2-3, with unresolved D. The CDR3 loop spans 15 amino acids. The germline CDR1 and CDR2 sequences are SNHLY and FYNNEI. Trimming removed 4 bases from V and 0 bases from J, with 11 bases in between. The CDR3 region is CASSAQTASTDTQYF. CDR3 DNA sequence: TGTGCCAGCAGTGCCCAGACGGCTAGCACAGATACGCAGTATTTT. Looking up the rest from reference TRBV2 and TRBJ2-3 gives the full variable domain: EPEVTQTPSHQVTQMGQEVILRCVPISNHLYFYWYRQILGQKVEFLVSFYNNEISEKSEIFDDQFSVERPDGSNFTLKIRSTKLEDSAMYFCASSAQTASTDTQYFGPGTRLTVL.

Only a few counts were recorded for this clonotype. The chain is built from TRBV6-4 and TRBJ2-3; 14 nucleotides match TRBD2. The CDR3 sequence is 16 residues long. V was pared by 0 bases and J by 4 bases, with 0 bases of the junction left unmatched. Germline V gene data show CDR1 as MRHNA and CDR2 as SNTAGT. The CDR3 sequence is CASSDSTSGGADTQYF. The CDR3 DNA sequence: TGTGCCAGCAGTGACTCGACTAGCGGGGGGGCAGATACGCAGTATTTT.

The CDR3 sequence: CASSPGLDVNEQFF. The CDR3 DNA sequence: TGCGCCAGCAGCCCGGGACTAGATGTCAATGAGCAGTTCTTC. V gene TRBV5-1 combines with J gene TRBJ2-1, with TRBD2 matching over 8 bases. CDR1 and CDR2 from the germline V gene are SGHRS and YFSETQ. The length of the CDR3 is 14 residues. The J segment lost 6 bases and the V segment lost 4 bases, leaving 6 bases of the junction unmatched.

At least ten counts were recorded for this clonotype. The chain uses TRBV6-1 and TRBJ2-1; 9 bases align to TRBD1. With 8 bases clipped from V and 4 bases from J, the junction kept 9 bases outside the gene matches. This CDR3 has 15 residues. Looked up from germline, CDR1 is MNHNS and CDR2 is SASEGT. CDR3: CASPAGQGSYNEQFF. The CDR3 region has the DNA TGTGCCAGCCCTGCCGGACAGGGGTCGTACAATGAGCAGTTCTTC.

With regard to this clonotype: This could be a read error, since a much larger clone is one nucleotide away. This chain joins TRBV4-2 and TRBJ2-5; no clear D gene. Germline values: CDR1 LGHNA, CDR2 YNFKEQ. Trimming removed 6 bases at V and 2 bases at J, with 16 bases between. This CDR3 comprises 15 residues. The CDR3 protein is CASSPSSHSQETQYF. CDR3 nucleotide sequence: TGTGCCAGCAGTCCAAGTTCTCACAGTCAAGAGACCCAGTACTTC.

This chain connects TRBV28 to TRBJ2-1, with D tentatively TRBD2 (5 bases). The CDR3 totals 12 residues. Germline V CDR1 and CDR2: MDHEN, SYDVKM. The V gene lost 7 bases and the J gene lost 7 bases, with 11 bases spanning the gap. The CDR3 nucleotides are TGTGCCAGCACCCCTCGGGGTAATGAGCAGTTCTTC. As protein: CASTPRGNEQFF.

As for this clonotype: A single base separates this from a much larger clone, so it may be a read error. The chain is built from TRBV7-2 and TRBJ2-4; D uncertain. The CDR3 spans 15 residues. Germline V gives CDR1 SGHTA, CDR2 FQGNSA. In DNA, the CDR3 is TGTGTCAGCAGCTTAGAGGTGCTAGCCAAAAACATTCAGTACTTC. Translated: CVSSLEVLAKNIQYF.

This clonotype was detected ten times or more. V and J are TRBV12-3 or TRBV12-4 and TRBJ2-7; 7 positions match TRBD1. V lost 5 bases, J lost 7 bases, and 5 bases stayed unmatched. CDR3 length: 12 amino acids. The CDR3 reads CASSLHRGEQYF. CDR3 DNA sequence: TGTGCCAGCAGTCTCCACAGGGGTGAGCAGTACTTC.

This clonotype was observed a few times. V usage is TRBV11-2 and J usage is TRBJ2-2; no clear D gene. CDR3 length: 16 residues. V lost 1 base and J 2 bases, leaving 11 bases between the germline ends. Germline lookup yields CDR1 SGHAT and CDR2 FQNNGV. The CDR3 nucleotides read TGTGCCAGCAGCTTAGTTCATTCCGGTAACACCGGGGAGCTGTTTTTT. Protein product: CASSLVHSGNTGELFF.

This clonotype has ten or more counts. The gene calls are TRBV5-1 and TRBJ1-5; D not resolved. CDR1 and CDR2 from the germline V gene are SGHRS and YFSETQ. The CDR3 has 16 residues. V shed 0 bases and J shed 0 bases, with 10 bases lying between them. The CDR3 DNA reads as TGCGCCAGCAGCTTGGAAGGGCCTTATAGCAATCAGCCCCAGCATTTT. Protein: CASSLEGPYSNQPQHF. Together with reference TRBV5-1 and TRBJ1-5, the CDR3 gives the full variable domain: KAGVTQTPRYLIKTRGQQVTLSCSPISGHRSVSWYQQTPGQGLQFLFEYFSETQRNKGNFPGRFSGRQFSNSRSEMNVSTLELGDSALYLCASSLEGPYSNQPQHFGDGTRLSIL.

This clonotype was detected only a few times. A much bigger clone sits one base away, suggesting this may be a read error. The chain is built from TRBV7-2 and TRBJ2-1; 9 nucleotides align to TRBD2. The DNA end lines up better with TRBJ2-7; the J call may be wrong. CDR1 SGHTA and CDR2 FQGNSA come from the germline V gene. This CDR3 comprises 14 residues. The CDR3 here is CASSPGLAYNEQYF. DNA of the CDR3: TGTGCCAGCAGTCCGGGACTAGCCTACAATGAGCAGTACTTC.

A remark on this clonotype: Given a much more abundant clone one base away, this may be a read error. The chain has TRBV3-1 and TRBJ2-7; D gene unclear. Germline V gives CDR1 LGHDT, CDR2 YNNKEL (reference sequence). The V and J ends lost 1 base and 7 bases respectively, with 11 bases between them. This CDR3 is built from 13 residues. The CDR3 loop is CASSQVSINEQYF. Written as DNA, the CDR3 is TGTGCCAGCAGCCAAGTTAGTATTAATGAGCAGTACTTC.

The chain links TRBV20-1 to TRBJ2-1, with D perhaps TRBD2 (7 bases). CDR1 and CDR2 from the germline V gene are DFQATT and SNEGSKA (reference sequence). Trimming shortened V by 3 bases and J by 4 bases, and 19 bases separated the two germline ends. The CDR3 length is 16 residues. Here the CDR3 DNA reads TGCAGTGCTAGTAAATCGGGGGGCGACTCGTACAATGAGCAGTTCTTC. Its translation: CSASKSGGDSYNEQFF.

On this clonotype itself: One junction end disagrees with the germline gene, perhaps due to a read error. The chain has TRBV4-1 and TRBJ2-3; tentatively, D is TRBD2 (5 bases). The CDR3 sequence is 15 residues long. CDR1 MGHRA and CDR2 YSYEKL come from the germline V gene. The CDR3, as DNA: TGCGCCAGCAGCCAAGATCTAGGCCTACTAGATGCGCAGTATTTT. Encoded protein: CASSQDLGLLDAQYF.

There are many counts of this clonotype. The genes are TRBV27 and TRBJ1-2; D is uncertain. Germline V lookup: CDR1 MNHEY, CDR2 SMNVEV (reference sequence). The CDR3 is 13 amino acids. Between the trimmed V and J ends, which lost 3 bases and 5 bases, there was a span of 10 bases. CDR3 sequence (DNA): TGTGCCAGCAGTTTCCGAGAGGCTTATGGCTACACCTTC. Translated, it gives CASSFREAYGYTF.

The genes are TRBV4-1 and TRBJ2-7; no firm D call. Between the trimmed V and J ends, which lost 2 bases and 2 bases, there was a span of 7 bases. The CDR3 totals 13 residues. CDR1 is MGHRA and CDR2 is YSYEKL in the germline V gene. The CDR3 nucleotides read TGCGCCAGCAGCCAAACTTTAACCTACGAGCAGTACTTC. It translates to CASSQTLTYEQYF.

V usage is TRBV5-4 and J usage is TRBJ1-4; TRBD1 might be the D (6 bases). Trimming removed 3 bases at V and 5 bases at J, with 14 bases between. The length of the CDR3 is 15 residues. Germline V lookup: CDR1 SGHNT, CDR2 YYREEE (reference sequence). CDR3 in amino acids: CASSSGVTGNEKLFF. CDR3 nucleotides: TGTGCCAGCAGCTCGGGGGTGACAGGCAATGAAAAACTGTTTTTT.

This clonotype was recorded a few times. A read error may be the cause here, since a much bigger clone is one base away. This chain uses TRBV5-1 with TRBJ2-4, with 8 bases fitting TRBD2. Gene TRBJ2-7 matches the end of the DNA better, so the J call may be wrong. The germline gives CDR1 SGHRS, CDR2 YFSETQ. The CDR3 is made up of 17 amino acids. CDR3 sequence (DNA): TGCGCCAGCAGCTTGGAGATAGCGGGGTGCCACTCCTACGAGCAGTACTTC. It specifies CASSLEIAGCHSYEQYF.